The present T cell receptor (beta chain) was sequenced within a study of cytomegalovirus exposure and HLA in healthy donors. The PCR ran on 60 Vbeta and 13 Jbeta primers. Assay: immunoSEQ multiplex PCR; the TCRdb copy retains only in-frame clones and omits some. Among approximately 140,000 clones listed, 75% to 80% were seen once. Germline V gives CDR1 KGHSH, CDR2 LQKENI. Trimming removed 4 bases from V and 8 bases from J, with 15 bases in between. The CDR3 is made up of 14 amino acids. The J gene is TRBJ2-1, the V gene TRBV18, with D possibly TRBD2 on 5 matching bases. Sequencing input: PBMCs. The origin of this receptor is a man aged 40-49 years in good health and CMV-seropositive. CDR3 DNA: TGTGCCAGCTCACGCGGGTACGGCGGAGATGAGCAGTTCTTC. Protein: CASSRGYGGDEQFF. The variable domain in full, with the rest retrieved from reference TRBV18 and TRBJ2-1, is NAGVMQNPRHLVRRRGQEARLRCSPMKGHSHVYWYRQLPEEGLKFMVYLQKENIIDESGMPKERFSAEFPKEGPSILRIQQVVRGDSAAYFCASSRGYGGDEQFFGPGTRLTVL.